This T cell receptor (beta chain) derives from a study of CD8 T cells in ankylosing spondylitis. This clonotype has a count of ten or more. Its specificity is not known. Generation of TCR beta libraries employed quantitative 5'-RACE incorporating molecular barcodes. TCRdb re-analysed the 5' RACE reads in MiXCR, keeping a single row per CDR3 protein. The sample shows tens of thousands of distinct CDR3 sequences, 11% of them seen only once. The CDR3 is made up of 15 amino acids. Trimming removed 7 bases from V and 2 bases from J; junction bases left unmatched: 9. Findings of the study overall: Some of the motif variants had earlier been found in reactive arthritis patients' fluid and blood. Reportedly, matched ankylosing spondylitis synovial fluid was significantly enriched for disease-linked clones.

The TCR originated in a male donor with ankylosing spondylitis or in good health (not recorded which). The rearrangement links TRBV12-3 or TRBV12-4 to TRBJ2-3; 7 nucleotides match TRBD2. Sequencing was carried out using blood, either unsorted or a sorted T cell fraction (not recorded which). The CDR3 loop is CASTILGLYTDTQYF. The DNA for the CDR3 is TGTGCCAGCACCATCCTGGGACTATACACAGATACGCAGTATTTT.